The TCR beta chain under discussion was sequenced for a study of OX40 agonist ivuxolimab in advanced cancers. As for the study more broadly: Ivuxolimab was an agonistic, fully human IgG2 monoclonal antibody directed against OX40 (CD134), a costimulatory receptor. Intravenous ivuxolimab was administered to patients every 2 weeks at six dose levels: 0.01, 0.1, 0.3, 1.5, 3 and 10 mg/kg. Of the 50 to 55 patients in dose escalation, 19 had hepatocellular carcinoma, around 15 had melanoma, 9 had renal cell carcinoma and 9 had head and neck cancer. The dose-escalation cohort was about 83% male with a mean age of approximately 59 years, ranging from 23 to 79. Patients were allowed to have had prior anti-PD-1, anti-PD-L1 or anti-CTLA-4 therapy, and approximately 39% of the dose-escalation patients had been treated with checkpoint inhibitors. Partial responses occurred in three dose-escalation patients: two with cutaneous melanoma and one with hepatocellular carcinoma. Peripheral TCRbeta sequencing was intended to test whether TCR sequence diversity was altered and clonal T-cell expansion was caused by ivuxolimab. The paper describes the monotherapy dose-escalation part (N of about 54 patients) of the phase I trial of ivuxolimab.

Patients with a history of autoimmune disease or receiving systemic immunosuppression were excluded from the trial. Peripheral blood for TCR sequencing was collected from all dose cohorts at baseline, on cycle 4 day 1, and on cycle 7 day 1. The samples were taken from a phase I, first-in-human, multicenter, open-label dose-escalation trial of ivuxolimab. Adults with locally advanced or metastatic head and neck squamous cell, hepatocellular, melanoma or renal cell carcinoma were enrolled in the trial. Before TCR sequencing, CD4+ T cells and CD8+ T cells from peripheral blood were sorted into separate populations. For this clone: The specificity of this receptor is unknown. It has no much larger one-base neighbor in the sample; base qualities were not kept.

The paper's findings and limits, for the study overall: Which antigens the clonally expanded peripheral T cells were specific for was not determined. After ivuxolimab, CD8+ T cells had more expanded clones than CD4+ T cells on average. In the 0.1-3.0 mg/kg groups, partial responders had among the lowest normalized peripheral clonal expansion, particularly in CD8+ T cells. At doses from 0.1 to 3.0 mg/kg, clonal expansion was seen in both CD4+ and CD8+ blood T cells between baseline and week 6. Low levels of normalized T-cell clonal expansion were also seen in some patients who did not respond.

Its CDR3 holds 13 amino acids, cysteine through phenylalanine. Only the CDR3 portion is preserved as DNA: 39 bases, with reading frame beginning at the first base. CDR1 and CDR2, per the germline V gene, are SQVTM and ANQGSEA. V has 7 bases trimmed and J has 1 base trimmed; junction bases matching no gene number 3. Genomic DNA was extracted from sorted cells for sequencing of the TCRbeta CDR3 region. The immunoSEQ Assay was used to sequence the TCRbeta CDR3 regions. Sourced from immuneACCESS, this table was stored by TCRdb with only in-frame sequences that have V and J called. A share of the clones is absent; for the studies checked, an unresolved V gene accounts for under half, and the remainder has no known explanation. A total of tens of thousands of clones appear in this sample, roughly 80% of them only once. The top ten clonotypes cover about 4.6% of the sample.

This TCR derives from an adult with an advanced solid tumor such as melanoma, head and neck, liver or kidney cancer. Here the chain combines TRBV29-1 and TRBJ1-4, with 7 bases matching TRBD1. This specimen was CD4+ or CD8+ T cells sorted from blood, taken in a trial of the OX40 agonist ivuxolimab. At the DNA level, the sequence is TGCAGCGCCCAGGGGGTAACTAATGAAAAACTGTTTTTT. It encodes CSAQGVTNEKLFF.